The sequence of this TCR beta chain was determined in a study of T cell clonotyping in hematopoietic cell transplantation. Study-wide context: Recipient samples before transplant were obtained post-cytoreduction. Study-level points and caveats: Recipient TCR diversity dropped after transplant; expanded clonotypes rose from day 30 to 180.

Profiling relied on immunoSEQ multiplex PCR, and the TCRdb table lists in-frame clones only, not all of them. The table includes tens of thousands of clones, 90% to 96% detected once. Remarks on this clone: The antigen remains undetermined.

Time point described: recipient sample about 28 days before transplant, after cytoreduction. Samples: about 28 days before transplant, then days 30, 100 and 180 after. Germline V gives CDR1 SGHRS, CDR2 YFSETQ. V lost 0 bases, J lost 7 bases, and 11 bases lay in between. The CDR3 is 14 residues long. This receptor was taken from a woman between 45 and 65 years old with acute myeloid leukemia. Some clones in this sample may be carry-over from other donors' samples. The chain has TRBV5-1 and TRBJ1-5, with no clear D. Sample: peripheral blood mononuclear cells, taken before stem cell transplant. This CDR3 is CASSLDRGGQPQHF. The DNA of the CDR3 is TGCGCCAGCAGCTTGGACAGAGGAGGCCAGCCCCAGCATTTT. The entire variable domain, with the rest obtained from reference TRBV5-1 and TRBJ1-5, is as follows: KAGVTQTPRYLIKTRGQQVTLSCSPISGHRSVSWYQQTPGQGLQFLFEYFSETQRNKGNFPGRFSGRQFSNSRSEMNVSTLELGDSALYLCASSLDRGGQPQHFGDGTRLSIL.